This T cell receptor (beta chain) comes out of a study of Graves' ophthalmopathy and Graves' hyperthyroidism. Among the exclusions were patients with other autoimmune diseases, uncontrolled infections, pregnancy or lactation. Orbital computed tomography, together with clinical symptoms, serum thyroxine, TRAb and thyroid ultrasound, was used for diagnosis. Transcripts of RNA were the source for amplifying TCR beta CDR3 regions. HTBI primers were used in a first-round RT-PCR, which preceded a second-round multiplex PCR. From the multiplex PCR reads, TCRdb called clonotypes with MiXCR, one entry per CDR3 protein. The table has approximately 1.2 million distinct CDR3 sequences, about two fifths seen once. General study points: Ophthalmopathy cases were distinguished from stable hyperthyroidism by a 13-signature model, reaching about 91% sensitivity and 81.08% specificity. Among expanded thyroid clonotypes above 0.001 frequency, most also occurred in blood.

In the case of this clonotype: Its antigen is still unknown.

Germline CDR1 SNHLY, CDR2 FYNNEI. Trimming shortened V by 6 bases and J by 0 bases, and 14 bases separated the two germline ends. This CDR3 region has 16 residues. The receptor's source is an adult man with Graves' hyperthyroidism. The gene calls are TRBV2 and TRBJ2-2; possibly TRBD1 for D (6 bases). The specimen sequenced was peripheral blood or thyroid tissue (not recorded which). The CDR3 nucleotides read TGTGCCAGCAGGGGGGCCAGGGCACCGAACACCGGGGAGCTGTTTTTT. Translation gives CASRGARAPNTGELFF.